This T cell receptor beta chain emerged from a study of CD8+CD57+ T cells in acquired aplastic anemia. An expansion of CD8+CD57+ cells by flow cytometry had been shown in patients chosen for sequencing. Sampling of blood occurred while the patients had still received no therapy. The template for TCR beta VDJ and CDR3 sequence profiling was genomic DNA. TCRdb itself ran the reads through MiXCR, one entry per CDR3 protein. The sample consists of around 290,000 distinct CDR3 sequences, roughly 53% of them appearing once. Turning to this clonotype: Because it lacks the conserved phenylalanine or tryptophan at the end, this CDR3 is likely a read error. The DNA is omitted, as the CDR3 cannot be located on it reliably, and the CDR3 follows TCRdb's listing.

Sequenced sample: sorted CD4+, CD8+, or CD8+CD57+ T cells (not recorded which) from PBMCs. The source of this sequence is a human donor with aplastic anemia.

CDR3 loop: CASSLGTGNY. The gene calls are TRBV7-2 and TRBJ2-3; TRBD1 reflects the table's D call only, with no check against the DNA. In germline, CDR1 is SGHTA, CDR2 FQGNSA. With termini counted, the CDR3 has 10 amino acids.